A selection of T cell receptor beta chains follows, all from one sample in a study of OX40 agonist ivuxolimab in advanced cancers. Sequencing used immunoSEQ multiplex PCR; TCRdb keeps in-frame clones, though not all of them. The repertoire holds more than 10,000 clones, with around 72% as singletons. The sequencing used CD4+ or CD8+ T cells sorted from blood, collected in a trial of the OX40 agonist ivuxolimab. These receptor sequences come from an adult with an advanced solid tumor such as melanoma, head and neck, liver or kidney cancer. The CDR3 runs from the conserved cysteine through the conserved F or W. Each record gives: D gene, J gene, clone size, V gene, CDR3 DNA, CDR3 protein. D genes are given only for firm matches. Clone size is shown for a subset of rows, as once, few, many or a class of expanded clone.

>-|TRBJ2-5|-|TRBV7-8
TGTGCCAGCAGCGGGCAGGGTGACCAAGAGACCCAGTACTTC
CASSGQGDQETQYF
>TRBD2|TRBJ2-1|medium-sized|TRBV11-1
TGTGCCAGCAGCCATTGGACTAGTGGGGATGAGCAGTTCTTC
CASSHWTSGDEQFF
>TRBD1|TRBJ2-1|-|TRBV18
TGTGCCAGCTCACCCGGTTGGACGGACAGGGGTCCTAATGAGCAGTTCTTC
CASSPGWTDRGPNEQFF
>-|TRBJ1-6|-|TRBV7-8
TGTGCCAGCAGCTTAGACGGGACTTATTCACCCCTCCACTTT
CASSLDGTYSPLHF
>-|TRBJ1-2|-|TRBV21-1
TGTGCCAGCAGCCCTCAAAGCCCAAACGTCCGGGTTAGGACACGGTACTATGGCTACACCTTC
CASSPQSPNVRVRTRYYGYTF
>-|TRBJ1-4|-|TRBV5-5
TGTGCCAGCAGCTTGGTGGAGGGAGCAACTAATGAAAAACTGTTTTTT
CASSLVEGATNEKLFF
>-|TRBJ2-2|-|TRBV7-9
TGTGCCAGCAGCCCCCCATGGGTGAACACCGGGGAGCTGTTTTTT
CASSPPWVNTGELFF
>-|TRBJ2-1|-|TRBV5-1
TGCGCCAGCAGCTTGCGGCGTCAGGGTTACAATGAGCAGTTCTTC
CASSLRRQGYNEQFF
>TRBD1|TRBJ2-1|-|TRBV13
TGTGCCAGCAGCCGCGCGGGACAGGTTCCTTACAATGAGCAGTTCTTC
CASSRAGQVPYNEQFF
>-|TRBJ2-1|-|TRBV7-9
TGTGCCAGCAGGGTAGGGGACAACTACAATGAGCAGTTCTTC
CASRVGDNYNEQFF
>-|TRBJ2-7|-|TRBV6-1
TGTGCCAGCAGATCGGGGGCCGGCGAGCAGTACTTC
CASRSGAGEQYF
>TRBD1|TRBJ2-6|-|TRBV28
TGTGCCAGCAGTCTACCCACCAAAACAGGGGCCGGGGCCAACGTCCTGACTTTC
CASSLPTKTGAGANVLTF
>-|TRBJ1-1|-|TRBV19
TGTGCCAGTAGTATTGTAAGGGGGTGGGCTGTCACTGAAGCTTTCTTT
CASSIVRGWAVTEAFF
>-|TRBJ2-2|-|TRBV11-2
TGTGCCAGCAGTAGGCGGGGGAACACCGGGGAGCTGTTTTTT
CASSRRGNTGELFF
>-|TRBJ2-7|-|TRBV4-1
TGCGCCAGCAGCCAAGACAAAACCTACGAGCAGTACTTC
CASSQDKTYEQYF
>-|TRBJ2-1|medium-sized|TRBV7-9
TGTGCCAGCAGCTTCCCAGCGGGCCCGTCCTACAATGAGCAGTTCTTC
CASSFPAGPSYNEQFF
>-|TRBJ2-2|-|TRBV27
TGTGCCAGCAGTTTATGGCCCGGTGGCACCGGGGAGCTGTTTTTT
CASSLWPGGTGELFF
>TRBD2|TRBJ2-3|-|TRBV7-9
TGTGCCAGCAGCTTGGGACTAGATTTCACAGATACGCAGTATTTT
CASSLGLDFTDTQYF
>TRBD1|TRBJ2-1|-|TRBV7-9
TGTGCCAGCAGCGATGAGGTTTGGGACAGGGGTTTGCACAATGAGCAGTTCTTC
CASSDEVWDRGLHNEQFF
>TRBD2|TRBJ2-2|-|TRBV6-7
TGTGCCACCCTAGCGGGAGGGCCGAGCACCGGGGAGCTGTTTTTT
CATLAGGPSTGELFF
>-|TRBJ2-7|-|TRBV28
TGTGCCAGCAGTTTAACCTACGAGCAGTACTTC
CASSLTYEQYF
>-|TRBJ2-3|-|TRBV27
TGTGCCAGCAGCGAAATCGGGGGAGATACGCAGTATTTT
CASSEIGGDTQYF
>-|TRBJ2-7|once|TRBV7-8
TGTGCCAGCAGCCGCAGCAGGTCCTACGAGCAGTACTTC
CASSRSRSYEQYF
>TRBD1|TRBJ2-1|-|TRBV11-3
TGTGCCAGCAGCTCACGGGACAGGGGGCATTTGGGGAATGAGCAGTTCTTC
CASSSRDRGHLGNEQFF
>TRBD1|TRBJ1-2|-|TRBV18
TGTGCCAGCTCACCACCGGCAGGGGGCGCATATGGCTACACCTTC
CASSPPAGGAYGYTF
>-|TRBJ2-5|-|TRBV27
TGTGCCAGCAGTCGAGGCCGGGAGACCCAGTACTTC
CASSRGRETQYF
>-|TRBJ1-2|-|TRBV6-7
TGTGCCACCCAGGTGGGAACAGGGACTAGCTATGGCTACACCTTC
CATQVGTGTSYGYTF